One and the same sample provided the 20 T cell receptor beta chains below, sequenced in a study of cytomegalovirus exposure and HLA in healthy donors (dated by TCRdb to 2016 to 2017). The library was prepared using the immunoSEQ multiplex PCR assay. The multiplex PCR relied on a mix of 60 forward primers for TCR Vbeta segments and 13 reverse primers for TCR Jbeta segments. Here the immuneACCESS table is served through TCRdb, limited to in-frame sequences with V and J called. Missing clones are a known gap in these copies; in checked studies unresolved V genes cover under half, and the rest lacks a known reason. A total of some 140,000 clones appear in this sample, approximately 71% of them only once. Clones ranked in the top ten supply around 2% of the sample. Sequencing was performed on PBMCs. The receptors derive from a man younger than 45 in good health and CMV-seronegative.

The rearrangement links TRBV5-1 to TRBJ2-7; D unclear. The germline V gene has CDR1 SGHRS and CDR2 YFSETQ. The CDR3 extends over 13 amino acids. The ends were cut back, 6 bases at V and 2 bases at J, with 12 bases in the middle. DNA for the CDR3: TGCGCCAGCACTTCTCCTCCGGCCTACGAGCAGTACTTC. It encodes CASTSPPAYEQYF.

This clone was found a few times. This sequence joins TRBV7-3 and TRBJ2-2; D is unclear. V shed 5 bases and J shed 9 bases, with 16 bases lying between them. The CDR3 consists of 14 residues. CDR1 and CDR2 (germline): SGHTA, FQGTGA. The CDR3, as DNA: TGTGCCAGCAGCCCCGACGCGGAAGTCCGGGAGCTGTTTTTT. This gives the protein CASSPDAEVRELFF.

This rearrangement joins TRBV27 to TRBJ1-2; 7 bases align to TRBD1. Trimming at V came to 2 bases and at J to 5 bases, leaving 8 bases not matched to a gene. The CDR3 has 15 residues. CDR1 MNHEY and CDR2 SMNVEV come from the germline V gene (reference sequence). The CDR3 here is CASSLRPTGEYGYTF. In DNA, the CDR3 is TGTGCCAGCAGTTTACGGCCTACAGGGGAGTATGGCTACACCTTC.

This clone occurred once. The V gene is TRBV7-9, the J gene TRBJ2-3; 7 nucleotides agree with TRBD2. The CDR3 extends over 15 amino acids. V trimming: 2 bases; J trimming: 0 bases; junction bases outside the gene matches: 2. Germline loops: CDR1 SEHNR, CDR2 FQNEAQ (reference sequence). CDR3 nucleotides: TGTGCCAGCAGCTTACGAGCGGGAAGCACAGATACGCAGTATTTT. It translates to CASSLRAGSTDTQYF.

The genes are TRBV9 and TRBJ2-3; TRBD2 aligns across 14 bases. Germline V lookup: CDR1 SGDLS, CDR2 YYNGEE. The CDR3 spans 17 residues. V lost 0 bases to trimming and J lost 2 bases; unmatched junction nucleotides: 2. This CDR3 is CASSVEGLAGATDTQYF. In nucleotides, the CDR3 is TGTGCCAGCAGCGTAGAGGGACTAGCGGGAGCCACAGATACGCAGTATTTT.

The chain uses TRBV5-1 and TRBJ1-2; 11 bases line up with TRBD1. Germline CDR1 is SGHRS and CDR2 is YFSETQ. Trimming at V came to 0 bases and at J to 5 bases, leaving 9 bases not matched to a gene. The CDR3 sequence is 17 residues long. CDR3 sequence: CASSLDGTGGFRYGYTF. CDR3 sequence (DNA): TGCGCCAGCAGCTTGGATGGGACAGGGGGATTTAGGTATGGCTACACCTTC.

The rearrangement links TRBV2 to TRBJ1-6; D call uncertain. Trimming took off 6 bases at V and 0 bases at J, with 9 bases between the two ends. This CDR3 is built from 15 residues. Germline CDR1 SNHLY, CDR2 FYNNEI. CDR3 protein: CASRAASSYNSPLHF. CDR3 bases: TGTGCCAGCAGGGCCGCTAGCTCCTATAATTCACCCCTCCACTTT.

The chain links TRBV20-1 to TRBJ1-1; D may be TRBD1 (6 bases). V was pared by 3 bases and J by 8 bases, with 10 bases between. Per germline, CDR1 DFQATT and CDR2 SNEGSKA (reference sequence). The CDR3 has 11 amino acids. This CDR3 is CSASRTEEAFF. The CDR3 region has the DNA TGCAGTGCTAGTCGGACAGAAGAAGCTTTCTTT.

The chain couples TRBV6-1 to TRBJ2-3, with 11 bases lining up with TRBD2. The J segment lost 4 bases and the V segment lost 2 bases, leaving 5 bases of the junction unmatched. The CDR3 extends over 16 amino acids. Germline values: CDR1 MNHNS, CDR2 SASEGT. The CDR3 bases are TGTGCCAGCAGTGAATTAGCGGGAGGGGGCTCAGATACGCAGTATTTT. It yields the protein CASSELAGGGSDTQYF.

The chain is built from TRBV9 and TRBJ2-1; D remains ambiguous. This CDR3 has 14 residues. Germline CDR1 and CDR2: SGDLS and YYNGEE. V was trimmed by 0 bases and J by 5 bases, leaving 9 bases between them. The CDR3 loop is CASSVGGPNNEQFF. The CDR3 nucleotides are TGTGCCAGCAGCGTAGGTGGGCCAAACAATGAGCAGTTCTTC.

The J gene is TRBJ1-2, the V gene TRBV19; weak D call: TRBD1 (6 bases). V lost 4 bases and J 1 base, leaving 10 bases between the germline ends. The CDR3 has 14 amino acids. The V gene's germline CDR1 is LNHDA and CDR2 SQIVND (reference sequence). CDR3 sequence: CASSRQDINYGYTF. CDR3 sequence (DNA): TGTGCCAGTAGTAGACAGGACATTAACTATGGCTACACCTTC. The whole variable domain, remainder taken from reference TRBV19 and TRBJ1-2, is DGGITQSPKYLFRKEGQNVTLSCEQNLNHDAMYWYRQDPGQGLRLIYYSQIVNDFQKGDIAEGYSVSREKKESFPLTVTSAQKNPTAFYLCASSRQDINYGYTFGSGTRLTVV.

The gene calls are TRBV7-9 and TRBJ2-1; 11 bases line up with TRBD2. V lost 0 bases and J lost 8; bases outside the gene matches: 6. There are 16 residues in the CDR3. In germline, CDR1 is SEHNR, CDR2 FQNEAQ (reference sequence). The CDR3 sequence is CASSLADLAGGHEQFF. The CDR3 DNA sequence: TGTGCCAGCAGCTTAGCCGATCTAGCGGGAGGCCATGAGCAGTTCTTC.

The V call is TRBV9, the J call TRBJ1-2, with 7 bases identical to TRBD1. In germline, CDR1 is SGDLS, CDR2 YYNGEE. V lost 0 bases, J lost 3 bases, and 8 bases stayed unmatched. This CDR3 has 16 residues. The CDR3 region has the DNA TGTGCCAGCAGCGTAGCTTCCAGGGGGGAGGACTATGGCTACACCTTC. It codes for CASSVASRGEDYGYTF.

V gene TRBV6-5 combines with J gene TRBJ1-5; D might be TRBD1 (5 bases). CDR1 MNHEY and CDR2 SVGAGI come from the germline V gene. The V and J ends lost 2 bases and 3 bases respectively, with 11 bases between them. The CDR3 length is 15 residues. The CDR3: CASSYGGSPNQPQHF. CDR3 coding DNA: TGTGCCAGCAGTTACGGGGGGTCCCCCAATCAGCCCCAGCATTTT.

V gene TRBV28 combines with J gene TRBJ1-1; TRBD1 is a possible D gene (5 bases). Trimming cost V 1 base and J 6 bases, with 21 bases left between them. CDR1 and CDR2 from the germline V gene are MDHEN and SYDVKM. CDR3 length: 17 amino acids. The CDR3 bases are TGTGCCAGCAGTTTATCCGGGGACGTCTCCCGGAGGGCTGAAGCTTTCTTT. As protein: CASSLSGDVSRRAEAFF.

J is TRBJ1-2 and V is TRBV5-1, with 7 bases lining up with TRBD1. This CDR3 has 15 amino acids. Germline V gene sequence: CDR1 SGHRS, CDR2 YFSETQ. The ends lost 4 bases at V and 4 bases at J; junction bases unmatched: 10. The chain's CDR3 is CASSGNPGTAYGYTF. CDR3 DNA: TGCGCCAGCAGCGGAAACCCCGGGACAGCCTATGGCTACACCTTC.

V usage is TRBV19 and J usage is TRBJ2-5; TRBD2 matches at 10 bases. J gave up 4 bases and V 6 bases, and 11 bases lay outside the gene matches. Germline CDR1 reads LNHDA; CDR2 reads SQIVND (reference sequence). CDR3 size: 16 residues. Here the CDR3 DNA reads TGTGCCAGTAGAGGACTAGCGGATAGAGTAGGAGAGACCCAGTACTTC. It codes for CASRGLADRVGETQYF. The whole variable domain, filled in from reference TRBV19 and TRBJ2-5, reads DGGITQSPKYLFRKEGQNVTLSCEQNLNHDAMYWYRQDPGQGLRLIYYSQIVNDFQKGDIAEGYSVSREKKESFPLTVTSAQKNPTAFYLCASRGLADRVGETQYFGPGTRLLVL.

The chain recombines TRBV28 with TRBJ2-7, with 7 nucleotides matching TRBD1. Germline trimming cut 8 bases from V and 0 bases from J; bases unmatched to any gene: 1. Germline values: CDR1 MDHEN, CDR2 SYDVKM. The CDR3 consists of 12 residues. This CDR3 reads CASGTDSYEQYF. For the CDR3, the DNA is TGTGCCAGCGGGACAGACTCCTACGAGCAGTACTTC.

The chain joins TRBV6-5 to TRBJ2-7; 8 positions agree with TRBD2. CDR3 size: 15 residues. Trimming at V came to 8 bases and at J to 1 base, leaving 10 bases not matched to a gene. Looked up from germline, CDR1 is MNHEY and CDR2 is SVGAGI. CDR3 residues: CASGVGASGSYEQYF. The CDR3 nucleotides read TGTGCCAGCGGTGTGGGGGCTAGCGGGTCCTACGAGCAGTACTTC.

This clone was detected only a few times. V gene TRBV20-1 combines with J gene TRBJ2-7; possibly TRBD1 for D (5 bases). This CDR3 is 11 amino acids long. Germline V gives CDR1 DFQATT, CDR2 SNEGSKA (reference sequence). Trimming took 4 bases from V and 6 from J, leaving 10 bases between them. This CDR3 is CSAKTVREQYF. Here the CDR3 DNA reads TGCAGTGCTAAGACAGTGCGCGAGCAGTACTTC.